This TCR beta chain was sequenced for a study of shared clonotypes between healthy human individuals. Deep-level running was used for the assay. This table comes from immunoSEQ multiplex PCR, and its TCRdb copy is limited to in-frame clones, with some not included. The repertoire holds around 750,000 clones, with around 67% as singletons. Each sample came from a Caucasian adult donor living in Nashville, Tennessee. About this clone itself: What it binds is not known.

General observations from the study: Rarefaction exposed incomplete sorted-subset sequencing despite large depth. It was only blood that was sampled, and tissue repertoires likely differ.

Germline loops: CDR1 SGHDT, CDR2 YYEEEE. The CDR3 is 15 residues long. V trimming: 2 bases; J trimming: 7 bases; junction bases outside the gene matches: 6. Sequences were obtained from memory CD4+ T cells sorted from blood. Stated subset: CD45RA-negative fraction. This TCR was sampled from a woman younger than 45 in good health. J is TRBJ2-7 and V is TRBV5-6, with 13 bases identical to TRBD2. CDR3 loop: CASSFTSGRAEEQYF. In DNA form, the CDR3 reads TGTGCCAGCAGCTTTACTAGCGGGAGGGCCGAAGAGCAGTACTTC.